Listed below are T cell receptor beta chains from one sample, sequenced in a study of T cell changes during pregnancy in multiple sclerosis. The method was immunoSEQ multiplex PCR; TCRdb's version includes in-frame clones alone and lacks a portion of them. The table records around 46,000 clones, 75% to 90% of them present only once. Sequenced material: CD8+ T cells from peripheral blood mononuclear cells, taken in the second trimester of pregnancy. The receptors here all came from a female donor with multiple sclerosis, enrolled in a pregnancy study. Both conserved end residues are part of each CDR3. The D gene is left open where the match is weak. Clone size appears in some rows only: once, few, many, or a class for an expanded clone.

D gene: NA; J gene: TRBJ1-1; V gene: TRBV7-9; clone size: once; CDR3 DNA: TGTGCCAGCAGCTCCACAGGGACTGAAGCTTTCTTT; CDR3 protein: CASSSTGTEAFF
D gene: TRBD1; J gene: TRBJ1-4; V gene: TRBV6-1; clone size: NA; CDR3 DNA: TGTGCCACTACAGGGGGCGGCTATTCCGATGAAAAACTGTTTTTT; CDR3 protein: CATTGGGYSDEKLFF
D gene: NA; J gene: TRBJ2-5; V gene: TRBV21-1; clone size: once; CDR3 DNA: TGTGCCAGCAGCCTATTTAGGACAGGGAACCAAGAGACCCAGTACTTC; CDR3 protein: CASSLFRTGNQETQYF
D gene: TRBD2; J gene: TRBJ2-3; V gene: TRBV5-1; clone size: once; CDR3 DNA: TGCGCCAGCAGCACGGGACTAGCGGGGGCCACGCGAGATACGCAGTATTTT; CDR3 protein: CASSTGLAGATRDTQYF
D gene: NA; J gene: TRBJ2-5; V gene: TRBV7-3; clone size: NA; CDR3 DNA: TGTGCCAGCAGCTTAGTCGGGACACAAGAGACCCAGTACTTC; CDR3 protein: CASSLVGTQETQYF
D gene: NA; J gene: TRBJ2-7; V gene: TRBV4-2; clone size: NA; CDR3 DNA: TGTGCCAGCAGCCAGGGCCTGGGCAGCTCCTACGAGCAGTACTTC; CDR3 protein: CASSQGLGSSYEQYF
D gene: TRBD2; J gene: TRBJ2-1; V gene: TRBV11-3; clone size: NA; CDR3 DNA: TGTGCCAGCAACACCGGGACTAGCGGGAACAATGAGCAGTTCTTC; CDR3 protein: CASNTGTSGNNEQFF
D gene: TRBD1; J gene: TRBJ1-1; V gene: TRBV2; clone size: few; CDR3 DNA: TGTGCCAGCAGTAGAACAGGGGCCATGAACACTGAAGCTTTCTTT; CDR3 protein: CASSRTGAMNTEAFF
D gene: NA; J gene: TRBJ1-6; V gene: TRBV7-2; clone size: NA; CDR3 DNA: TGTGCCAGCAGCTCCCTAGCCAGCTATAATTCACCCCTCCACTTT; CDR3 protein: CASSSLASYNSPLHF
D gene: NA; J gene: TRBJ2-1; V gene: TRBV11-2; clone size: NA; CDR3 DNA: TGTGCCAGCAGCTTAGAGCCCCCAGGCCACAATGAGCAGTTCTTC; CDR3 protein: CASSLEPPGHNEQFF
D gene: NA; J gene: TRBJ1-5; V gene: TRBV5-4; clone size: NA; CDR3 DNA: TGTGCCAGCAGCTTCGGTAATCAGCCCCAGCATTTT; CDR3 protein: CASSFGNQPQHF
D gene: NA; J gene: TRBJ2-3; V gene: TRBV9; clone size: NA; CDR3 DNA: TGTGCCAGCAGCGTAACTAGCGAGGGGACAACTAGCACAGATACGCAGTATTTT; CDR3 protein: CASSVTSEGTTSTDTQYF
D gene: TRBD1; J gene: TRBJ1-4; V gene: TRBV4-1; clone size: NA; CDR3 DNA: TGCGCCAGCAGCCAAGATCCCGAAAAGGGGGCGACTAATGAAAAACTGTTTTTT; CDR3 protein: CASSQDPEKGATNEKLFF
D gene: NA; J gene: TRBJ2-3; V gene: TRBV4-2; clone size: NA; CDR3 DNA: TGTGCCAGCAGCCAAGAGGGCCCCGCGGATACGCAGTATTTT; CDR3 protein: CASSQEGPADTQYF
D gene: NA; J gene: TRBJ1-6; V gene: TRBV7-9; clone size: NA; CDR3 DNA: TGTGCCAGCAGCTTACCAGGGTATAATTCACCCCTCCACTTT; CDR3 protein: CASSLPGYNSPLHF
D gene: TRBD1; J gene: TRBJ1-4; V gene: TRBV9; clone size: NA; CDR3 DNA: TGTGCCAGCAGCCCACGACAGGGCGCAACTAATGAAAAACTGTTTTTT; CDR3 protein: CASSPRQGATNEKLFF
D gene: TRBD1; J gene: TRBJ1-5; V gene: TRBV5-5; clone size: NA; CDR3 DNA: TGTGCCAGCAGCCCACAGGGGGAGGGTTATAGCAATCAGCCCCAGCATTTT; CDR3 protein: CASSPQGEGYSNQPQHF
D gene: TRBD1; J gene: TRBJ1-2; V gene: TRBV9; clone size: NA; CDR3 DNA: TGTGCCAGCAGCGCCACGGGACAGGGGAAAAACTATGGCTACACCTTC; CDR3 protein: CASSATGQGKNYGYTF
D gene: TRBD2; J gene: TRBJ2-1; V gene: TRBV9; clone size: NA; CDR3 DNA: TGTGCCAGCAGCGTCGGTGAGCGGGGCGAGCAGTTCTTC; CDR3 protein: CASSVGERGEQFF
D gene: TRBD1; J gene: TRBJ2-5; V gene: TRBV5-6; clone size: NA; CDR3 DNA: TGTGCCAGCAGCCCCGGGACAGGGAAGCAAGAGACCCAGTACTTC; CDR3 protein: CASSPGTGKQETQYF
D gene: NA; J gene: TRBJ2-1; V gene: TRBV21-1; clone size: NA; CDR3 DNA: TGTGCCAGCAGCAATAGGACAGGGGGTTGGGATGAGCAGTTCTTC; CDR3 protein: CASSNRTGGWDEQFF
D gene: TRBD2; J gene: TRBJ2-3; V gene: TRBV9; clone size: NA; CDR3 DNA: TGTGCCAGCAGCGTAGCGGCTAGCGGGGGGGATACGCAGTATTTT; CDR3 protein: CASSVAASGGDTQYF
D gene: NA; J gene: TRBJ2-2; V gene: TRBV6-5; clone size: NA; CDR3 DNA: TGTGCCAGCAGTTACTCTAGCACCGGGGAGCTGTTTTTT; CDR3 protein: CASSYSSTGELFF
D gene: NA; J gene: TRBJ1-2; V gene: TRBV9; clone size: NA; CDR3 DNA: TGTGCCAGCAGCGTATCAGACTATGGCTACACCTTC; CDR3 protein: CASSVSDYGYTF
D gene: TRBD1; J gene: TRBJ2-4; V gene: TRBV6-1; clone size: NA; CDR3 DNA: TGTGCCAGCAGTGACCCTGACAGGGGGCAGGGGGTAAACATTCAGTACTTC; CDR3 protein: CASSDPDRGQGVNIQYF
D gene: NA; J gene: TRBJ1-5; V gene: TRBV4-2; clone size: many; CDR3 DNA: TGTGCCAGCAGCCAAGAGAAGGGCAGGGTCAATCAGCCCCAGCATTTT; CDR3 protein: CASSQEKGRVNQPQHF
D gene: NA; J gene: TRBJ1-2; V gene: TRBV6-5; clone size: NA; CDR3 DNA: TGTGCCAGCAGTTACTCCCCAGGGGCGGAAGGCTACACCTTC; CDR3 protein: CASSYSPGAEGYTF
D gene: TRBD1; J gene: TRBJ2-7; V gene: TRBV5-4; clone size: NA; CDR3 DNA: TGTGCCAGCAGCTTGGGGGACAGACTCTCCTACGAGCAGTACTTC; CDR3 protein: CASSLGDRLSYEQYF
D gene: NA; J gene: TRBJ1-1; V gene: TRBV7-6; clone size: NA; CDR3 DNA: TGTGCCAGCAGCTTAGGCGGGGTGCCCACTGAAGCTTTCTTT; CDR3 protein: CASSLGGVPTEAFF
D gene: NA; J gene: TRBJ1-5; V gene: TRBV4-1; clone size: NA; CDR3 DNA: TGCGCCAGCAGCCAAACGGACATAGGCCGGGGGCAGCCCCAGCATTTT; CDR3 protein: CASSQTDIGRGQPQHF
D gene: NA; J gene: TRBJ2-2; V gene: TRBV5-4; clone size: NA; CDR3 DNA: TGTGCCAGCAGCTTGGTTCAGGGGCGTAATTTAGTAACCGGGGAGCTGTTTTTT; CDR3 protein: CASSLVQGRNLVTGELFF
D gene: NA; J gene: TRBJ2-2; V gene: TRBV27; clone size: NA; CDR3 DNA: TGTGCCAGCAGTTTCACCGGGATGAACACCGGGGAGCTGTTTTTT; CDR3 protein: CASSFTGMNTGELFF
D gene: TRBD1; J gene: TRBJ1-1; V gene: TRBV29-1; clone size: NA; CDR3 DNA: TGCAGCGTTGAGGCCGGGGGACAGGGGTCCACTGAAGCTTTCTTT; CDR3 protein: CSVEAGGQGSTEAFF
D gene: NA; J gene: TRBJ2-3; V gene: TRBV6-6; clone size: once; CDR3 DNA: TGTGCCAGCAGTACTAGTCCCACGCAGTATTTT; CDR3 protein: CASSTSPTQYF
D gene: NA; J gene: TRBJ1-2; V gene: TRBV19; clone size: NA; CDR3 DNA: TGTGCCAGTAGTATTTATGGGGGCGACTTCTATGGCTACACCTTC; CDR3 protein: CASSIYGGDFYGYTF
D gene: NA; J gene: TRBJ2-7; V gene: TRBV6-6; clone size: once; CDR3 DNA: TGTGCCAGCACGGAGGGGGGGCTCGAGCAGTACTTC; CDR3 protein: CASTEGGLEQYF
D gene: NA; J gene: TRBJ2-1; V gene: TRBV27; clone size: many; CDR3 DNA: TGTGCCAGCAGTGCGGCCCTCGCCAATGAGCAGTTCTTC; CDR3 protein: CASSAALANEQFF
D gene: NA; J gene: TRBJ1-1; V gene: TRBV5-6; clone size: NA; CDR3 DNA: TGTGCCAGCAGCTATCAGGGGACCACTGAAGCTTTCTTT; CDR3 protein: CASSYQGTTEAFF
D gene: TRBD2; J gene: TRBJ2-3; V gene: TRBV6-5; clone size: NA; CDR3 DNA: TGTGCCAGCAGTCCCGGACTAGTGGGAACAGATACGCAGTATTTT; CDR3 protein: CASSPGLVGTDTQYF
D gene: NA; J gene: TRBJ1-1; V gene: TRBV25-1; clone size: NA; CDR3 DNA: TGTGCCAGCAGCATCGGGGGGCACACTGAAGCTTTCTTT; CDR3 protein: CASSIGGHTEAFF
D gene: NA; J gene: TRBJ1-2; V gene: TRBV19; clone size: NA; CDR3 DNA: TGTGCCAGTAGTTGGGGGGAGTCTGGCTACACCTTC; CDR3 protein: CASSWGESGYTF
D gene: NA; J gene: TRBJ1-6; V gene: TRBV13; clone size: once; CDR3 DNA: TGTGCCAGCAGTCGGACGGGGGATTACTCCTATAATTCACCCCTCCACTTT; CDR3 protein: CASSRTGDYSYNSPLHF
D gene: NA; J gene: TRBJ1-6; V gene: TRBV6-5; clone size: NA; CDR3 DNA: TGTGCCAGCAGGGCGGGGGCTAATTCACCCCTCCACTTT; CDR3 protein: CASRAGANSPLHF
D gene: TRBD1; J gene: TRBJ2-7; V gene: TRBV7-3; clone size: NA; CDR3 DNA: TGTGCCAGCAGCTTAACAGGGACAGGGAGGGCCGAGCAGTACTTC; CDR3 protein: CASSLTGTGRAEQYF
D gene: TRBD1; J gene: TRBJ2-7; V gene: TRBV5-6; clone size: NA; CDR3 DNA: TGTGCCAGCAGCCCTAGGGGGCCCGAGCAGTACTTC; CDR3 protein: CASSPRGPEQYF
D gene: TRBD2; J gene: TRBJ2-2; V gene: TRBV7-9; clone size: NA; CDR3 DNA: TGTGCCAGCAGCTTAAGCCGGGGGGGCCCGACCGGGGAGCTGTTTTTT; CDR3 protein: CASSLSRGGPTGELFF
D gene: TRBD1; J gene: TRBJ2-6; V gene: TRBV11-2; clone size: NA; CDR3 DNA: TGTGCCAGCAGCACCGGACAGGGGGCCTCTGGGGCCAACGTCCTGACTTTC; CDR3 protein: CASSTGQGASGANVLTF
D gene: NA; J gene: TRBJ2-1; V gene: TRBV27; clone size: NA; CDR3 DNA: TGTGCCAGCAGCTCTAGTCTGAATGAGCAGTTCTTC; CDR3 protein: CASSSSLNEQFF
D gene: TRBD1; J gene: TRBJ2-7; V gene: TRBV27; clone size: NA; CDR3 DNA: TGTGCCAGCAGTCCGTCAGGGGGCGCGGTTATGTACGAGCAGTACTTC; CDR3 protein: CASSPSGGAVMYEQYF
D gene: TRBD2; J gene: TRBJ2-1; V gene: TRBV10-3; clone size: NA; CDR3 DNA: TGTGCCATCAGTGAGTCGGGCATAGCGGGAGATACGAGGAACAATGAGCAGTTCTTC; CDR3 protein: CAISESGIAGDTRNNEQFF
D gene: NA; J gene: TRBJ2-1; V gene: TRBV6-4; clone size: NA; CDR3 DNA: TGTGCCAGCAGTGACTCGGCTGGGGGGATGAATGAGCAGTTCTTC; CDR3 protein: CASSDSAGGMNEQFF